This TCR beta chain comes out of a study of metastatic and nonmetastatic thyroid tumors. All patients were untreated before thyroid surgery. With MiXCR, TCRdb called clones anew from the PCR reads. The data contain 14,000 to 15,000 clones, around 25% of them singletons. In this sample, this clone turned up many times. The same CDR3 also results from other DNA sequences found in this sample. CDR1 is MNHNS, CDR2 SASEGT, per germline. V lost 6 bases to trimming and J lost 2 bases, with 14 bases between them. The CDR3 is 15 amino acids. Source material: tumor tissue. The sequence derives from a female donor with papillary thyroid cancer or a benign thyroid nodule (not recorded which). Some clones in this sample may be carry-over from other donors' samples. The chain recombines TRBV6-1 with TRBJ1-5; unclear D gene. The CDR3 nucleotides are TGTGCCAGCAGCCTCGAAGGGTCGGGCAATCAGCCCCAGCATTTT. Its translation: CASSLEGSGNQPQHF.